The TCR beta chain described here comes from a study of diagnostic markers for celiac disease (dated by TCRdb to the early 2020s). Going by frequency, this clonotype is medium-sized (0.01 to 0.1%); no count is logged. Its antigen has not been determined. The CDR3, cysteine through phenylalanine, is 15 amino acids long. This entry has no DNA. The CDR1 and CDR2 encoded by the germline V gene (reference sequence) are DFQATT and SNEGSKA. The sequencer was an Illumina MiSeq. TCRdb reprocessed the public reads and reports one entry per CDR3 protein sequence, without DNA. This sample's table has entries for thousands of distinct CDR3 sequences. Of the sample, 9% to 10% is held by the ten largest clones.

Sequencing was carried out using either unsorted cells or a sorted T cell fraction (not recorded which). The sequence was collected from a human donor. This table probably holds off-target reads from a library built for another chain. The chain joins TRBV20-1 to TRBJ2-2; TCRdb gives TRBD1 as the D gene, but with no DNA this cannot be confirmed. For the CDR3, the sequence is CSATGQSLNTGELFF.